This T cell receptor beta chain originates from a study of shared T cell receptors in the human thymus (dated by TCRdb to the early 2020s). Background for the entire study: The study examined how self-reactive, shared T-cell receptor alpha chains are generated in the human thymus.

Turning to this clone: This clone's antigen is unknown. One base away there is no much larger clone; base qualities are not given.

CDR1 and CDR2 are drawn from the germline V gene (reference sequence): SGHNT, YYREEE. Unmatched junction bases come to 8, with V trimmed by 4 bases and J by 7 bases. Including the terminal cysteine and phenylalanine, the CDR3 comprises 14 residues. Only CDR3 DNA remains: 42 bases, in frame from the first base. Preparation of the library involved the immunoSEQ multiplex PCR assay. TCRdb mirrors the immuneACCESS table, restricted to in-frame sequences. Some clones are absent from its copies; in checked studies, under half trace to an unresolved V gene, and the reason for the others is unknown. Present in this sample are about 380,000 clones, more than 85% of which were seen just once. The leading ten clones occupy roughly 0.02% of the sample.

The rearrangement combines TRBV5-4 with TRBJ2-7, and TRBD1 aligns with 10 junction nucleotides. The specimen was thymocytes. This TCR was sampled from a human donor. The CDR3: CASSGDRGPGEQYF. The nucleotides read TGTGCCAGCAGCGGCGACAGGGGGCCGGGGGAGCAGTACTTC.